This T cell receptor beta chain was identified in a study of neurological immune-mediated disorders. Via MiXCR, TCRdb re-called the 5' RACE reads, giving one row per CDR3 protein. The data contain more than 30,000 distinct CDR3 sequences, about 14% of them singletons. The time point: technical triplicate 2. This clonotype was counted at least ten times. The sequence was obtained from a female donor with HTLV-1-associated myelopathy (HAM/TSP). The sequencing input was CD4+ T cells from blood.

CDR3 in amino acids: CASSLEDSSYEQYF. The CDR3 nucleotides read TGTGCCAGCAGCTTAGAGGACAGTTCCTACGAGCAGTACTTC. This chain connects TRBV7-8 to TRBJ2-7; weak D call: TRBD1 (6 bases). V lost 1 base and J 1 base, leaving 8 bases between the germline ends. CDR3 size: 14 residues. Looked up from germline, CDR1 is SGHVS and CDR2 is FQNEAQ.